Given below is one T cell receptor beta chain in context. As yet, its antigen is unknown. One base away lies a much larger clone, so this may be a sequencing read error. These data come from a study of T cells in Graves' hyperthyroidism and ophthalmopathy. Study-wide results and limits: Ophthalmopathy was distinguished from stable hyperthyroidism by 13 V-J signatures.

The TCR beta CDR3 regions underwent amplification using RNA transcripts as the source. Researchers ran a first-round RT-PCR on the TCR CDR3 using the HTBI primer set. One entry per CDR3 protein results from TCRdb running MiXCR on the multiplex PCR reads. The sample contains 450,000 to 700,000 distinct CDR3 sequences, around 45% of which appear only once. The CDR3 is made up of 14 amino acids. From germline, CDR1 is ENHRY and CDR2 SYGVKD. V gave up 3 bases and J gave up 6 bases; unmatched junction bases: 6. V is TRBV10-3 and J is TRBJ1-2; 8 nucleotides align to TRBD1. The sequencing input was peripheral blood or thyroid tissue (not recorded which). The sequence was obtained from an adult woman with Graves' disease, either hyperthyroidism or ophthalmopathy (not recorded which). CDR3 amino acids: CAISEVGTGHGYTF. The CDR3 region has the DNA TGTGCCATCAGTGAAGTGGGGACAGGACATGGCTACACCTTC.